These T cell receptor beta chains were read from a single sample in a study of blood T cell repertoires in COVID-19. Repertoires were generated with immunoSEQ multiplex PCR, while TCRdb's copy carries only in-frame clones and drops some. The table records about 50,000 clones, about 88% of them present only once. Specimen: peripheral blood. The receptors were gathered from a man aged 50 to 59 with active COVID-19. CDR3s include the opening cysteine and the closing phenylalanine or tryptophan. D genes are given only for firm matches. Where a row states a size, it is once, few, many or the class of an expanded clone; other rows omit it.

V gene	J gene	clone size	D gene	CDR3 protein	CDR3 DNA
TRBV11-2	TRBJ1-1	.	.	CASSLVLLRRGNTEAFF	TGTGCCAGCAGCTTAGTACTCCTACGACGGGGGAACACTGAAGCTTTCTTT
TRBV19	TRBJ2-5	.	.	CASSKTGQETQYF	TGTGCCAGTAGTAAGACAGGCCAAGAGACCCAGTACTTC
TRBV3-1/TRBV3-2	TRBJ2-2	few	TRBD2	CASSRSGGSPLLFF	TGTGCCAGCAGCCGTAGCGGGGGTTCACCGCTGCTGTTTTTT
TRBV6-5	TRBJ1-5	.	TRBD1	CATDRGGQPQHF	TGTGCCACCGACAGGGGCGGTCAGCCCCAGCATTTT
TRBV3-1/TRBV3-2	TRBJ2-1	.	TRBD1	CASSPTGGGRNEQFF	TGTGCCAGCAGCCCCACAGGGGGTGGCCGTAATGAGCAGTTCTTC
TRBV19	TRBJ2-5	.	TRBD2	CASSSPAGGETQYF	TGTGCCAGTAGTTCGCCAGCGGGAGGCGAGACCCAGTACTTC
TRBV28	TRBJ1-1	.	.	CASSLPGVLNTEAFF	TGTGCCAGCAGTTTACCAGGGGTCCTTAACACTGAAGCTTTCTTT
TRBV2	TRBJ2-3	.	.	CASSDRGHGGTDTQYF	TGTGCCAGCAGTGATCGAGGGCACGGCGGCACAGATACGCAGTATTTT
TRBV12-3/TRBV12-4	TRBJ2-7	.	.	CASRTAGSDEQYF	TGTGCCAGCAGGACTGCGGGTAGCGACGAGCAGTACTTC
TRBV28	TRBJ1-1	.	.	CASSSSKGVLKAFF	TGTGCCAGCAGTTCATCTAAGGGGGTTCTGAAGGCTTTCTTT
TRBV2	TRBJ2-3	.	TRBD1	CASRGGTGARDTQYF	TGTGCCAGCAGGGGCGGGACAGGGGCCAGGGATACGCAGTATTTT
TRBV5-4	TRBJ2-6	.	.	CASSAPAGANVLTF	TGTGCCAGCAGCGCTCCAGCTGGGGCCAACGTCCTGACTTTC
TRBV7-8	TRBJ2-1	once	.	CASSPREEQFF	TGTGCCAGCAGCCCTCGGGAGGAGCAGTTCTTC
TRBV7-3	TRBJ1-1	.	.	CASSLWGMNTEAFF	TGTGCCAGCAGCTTATGGGGCATGAACACTGAAGCTTTCTTT
TRBV30	TRBJ2-7	.	TRBD1	CAWSLGTAHEQYF	TGTGCCTGGAGTCTAGGGACAGCGCACGAGCAGTACTTC
TRBV6-2/TRBV6-3	TRBJ2-7	.	TRBD2	CASSYEGSGGLYEQYF	TGTGCCAGCAGTTACGAAGGTAGCGGGGGGCTTTACGAGCAGTACTTC
TRBV7-3	TRBJ2-7	.	.	CASSLNQGQAYEQYF	TGTGCCAGCAGCTTAAACCAGGGACAAGCCTACGAGCAGTACTTC
TRBV18	TRBJ2-3	.	TRBD2	CASSPPVLAGADTQYF	TGTGCCAGCTCACCACCGGTACTAGCGGGAGCAGATACGCAGTATTTT
TRBV19	TRBJ2-1	.	.	CASRARRDVGNEQFF	TGTGCCAGTAGAGCCCGGCGGGACGTAGGGAATGAGCAGTTCTTC
TRBV18	TRBJ2-5	.	TRBD1	CASSPARQGWYQETQYF	TGTGCCAGCTCACCAGCGAGACAGGGTTGGTACCAAGAGACCCAGTACTTC
TRBV27	TRBJ1-1	.	.	CASSWLVNTEAFF	TGTGCCAGCAGTTGGCTTGTGAACACTGAAGCTTTCTTT
TRBV19	TRBJ1-1	.	.	CASSISVNTEAFF	TGTGCCAGTAGTATCTCGGTGAACACTGAAGCTTTCTTT
TRBV7-2	TRBJ2-5	.	TRBD1	CASSIGQGATQYF	TGTGCCAGCAGCATTGGACAGGGCGCGACCCAGTACTTC
TRBV4-2	TRBJ2-1	few	.	CASSQVGDNEQFF	TGTGCCAGCAGCCAAGTTGGAGACAATGAGCAGTTCTTC
TRBV12-5	TRBJ1-5	.	.	CASGIVGGEADQPQHF	TGTGCTAGTGGTATTGTCGGTGGGGAGGCCGATCAGCCCCAGCATTTT